This entry is about one T cell receptor (beta chain). The antigen is undetermined. This entry belongs to a study of OX40 agonist ivuxolimab in advanced cancers. The germline V gene encodes CDR1 SQVTM and CDR2 ANQGSEA. Trimming cost V 6 bases and J 6 bases, with 24 bases left between them. The CDR3 covers 15 residues. Study-wide results and caveats: Relatively little clonal expansion, among the lowest observed, appeared in partial responders at 0.1-3.0 mg/kg. Also present in some nonresponders was a low level of normalized T-cell clonal expansion.

Sampling of blood occurred at baseline, cycle 4 day 1, and cycle 7 day 1. Profiled with immunoSEQ multiplex PCR; TCRdb holds only in-frame clones, not every one. The sample holds 9,500 to 12,000 clones, roughly 80% seen once. V and J are TRBV29-1 and TRBJ2-7; D is uncertain. The sequence was collected from an adult with an advanced solid tumor such as melanoma, head and neck, liver or kidney cancer. Sample: CD4+ or CD8+ T cells sorted from blood, taken in a trial of the OX40 agonist ivuxolimab. CDR3 sequence reads: CSVELGSEKGGEQYF. CDR3 in DNA: TGCAGCGTGGAGTTAGGGTCGGAGAAGGGCGGCGAGCAGTACTTC.